This T cell receptor beta chain emerged from a study of blood T cell repertoires in COVID-19. Overall study: Material from acute and convalescent COVID-19 was sourced from the United States, Italy and Spain. Sources were T cells, B-cell-depleted T cells, or PBMCs; the material itself was cDNA or gDNA.

Source study methods: Estimation of nucleated cell counts relied on the amplification of reference gene primers. Method: immunoSEQ multiplex PCR; TCRdb's copy keeps in-frame clones and lacks some. The D gene and trimming were derived from the DNA, and the V and J assignments and clone size from that table. Of some 180,000 clones in the sample, roughly 90% were seen once. V lost 5 bases and J lost 2; bases outside the gene matches: 6. The CDR3 is 15 amino acids. The germline V gene has CDR1 SGHVS and CDR2 FQNEAQ. This clonotype was sampled from a man aged 35 to 55 with acute or convalescent COVID-19. The V and J genes are TRBV7-8 and TRBJ2-4, with TRBD2 matching over 7 bases. The sequencing sample was made of peripheral blood. The CDR3 coding sequence is TGTGCCAGCAGCCTGGGGGGGGGATCCAAAAACATTCAGTACTTC. Protein: CASSLGGGSKNIQYF.